This T cell receptor beta chain emerged from a study of T cells in Graves' hyperthyroidism and ophthalmopathy (dated by TCRdb to between 2019 and 2020). Context from the whole study: Peripheral blood samples were taken at the time of initial diagnosis, prior to any treatment. The paper reports TCR Vbeta CDR3 sequencing of some 140 peripheral blood samples: 43 ophthalmopathy, roughly 80 hyperthyroidism and approximately 17 progressor patients. To identify distinguishing TCR V-J signatures, a discovery cohort of about 95 patients was used, comprising 43 with Graves' ophthalmopathy and some 60 with stable Graves' hyperthyroidism. Prospective prediction of ophthalmopathy was tested in an independent validation cohort consisting of about 19 hyperthyroidism patients and 15 to 17 patients who later progressed to ophthalmopathy. Thyroid tissue and blood T-cell repertoires from more than 5 Graves' hyperthyroidism patients were also compared in the study. After sampling, hyperthyroidism patients received methimazole starting at 30 mg daily, and ophthalmopathy patients received high-dose intravenous methylprednisolone. The approximately 95 discovery patients were divided at random into training and test sets in a 7:3 ratio. What the study reported, not specific to this receptor: A 13 V-J signature model separated ophthalmopathy from stable hyperthyroidism, with about 88% sensitivity and roughly 82% specificity in cross-validation and 80%/75% in testing. In validation, the model predicted progression to ophthalmopathy with roughly 70% sensitivity and approximately 78% specificity, a median of about 6 months before onset. Most expanded thyroid clonotypes (frequency above 0.001) were also detected in blood, suggesting blood repertoires may reflect thyroid immune responses. Sample size was not statistically predetermined, and investigators were not blinded to group allocation.

TCR beta CDR3 regions were amplified from RNA transcripts. For the first round of RT-PCR on the TCR CDR3, the HTBI primer set was used together with the Qiagen OneStep RT-PCR kit. Libraries were constructed in a second round of multiplex PCR, after which size selection and purification were carried out. Sequencing of the libraries was done on an Illumina HiSeq2000 using paired-end 100 bp reads. The original methods were these. SOAPnuke was used to process the raw data, throwing out any read that contained adapters or uncalled bases, had a mean Phred below 15, or lacked an exact constant-primer or identifier match. High-quality paired reads were merged using COPE v1.2.5, and each unique nucleotide sequence was defined as a clonotype. Clonotypes were aligned to IMGT TRBV, TRBD and TRBJ reference segments using MiTCR v1.1. Only V-J combinations with frequency above 0.0001, covering 99% to 99.2% of repertoires, were analysed. The TCS score was defined as the ratio of F50 (clonal expansion) to E x V (chaos), calculated using BLOSUM62-based TCRdist between CDR3 peptides within each V-J. Welch's t-statistics and random forest reduced around 550 V-J features to 13, which were used in a naive Bayes classifier (R e1071). TCRdb reanalyzed the raw reads on its own, using fastp at Q25 for trimming and MiXCR for clone calling, and kept in-frame beta chains. A single entry per CDR3 protein holds the most common genes and DNA from its merged rows. The V and J calls and clone size are TCRdb's, not the authors'. The sample table records 500,000 to 650,000 distinct CDR3 sequences; more than 15% of these occur just once. 17% of the sample is held by the ten biggest clonotypes.

This clonotype was seen only a few times. Its antigen is not yet known. No much larger clone exists at a distance of one base, and base qualities are not known. Moderately to severely active disease, a Clinical Activity Score of at least 3, a NOSPECS grade of at least 4, and a duration under 3 months were present in ophthalmopathy patients. Exclusion was applied to patients with uncontrolled infections, other autoimmune diseases, pregnancy or lactation. Clinical symptoms, serum thyroxine and TRAb, thyroid ultrasound, and orbital computed tomography formed the basis for the diagnoses. Ficoll-Paque density gradient centrifugation was used to isolate PBMCs from approximately 10 ml of fresh peripheral blood. Total RNA was extracted using Trizol reagent, and RNA quality was assessed on an Agilent 2100 Bioanalyzer. CDR1 and CDR2 are drawn from the germline V gene: SGHVS, FQNEAQ. From its cysteine to its phenylalanine, the CDR3 spans 15 amino acids. The entry retains the CDR3 DNA only, 45 bases that are in frame from base 1. Cut back by 6 bases and 4 bases, the V and J ends lie 13 bases apart.

This clonotype was obtained from a woman under 30 with Graves' ophthalmopathy. The sample was blood. The rearranged segments are TRBV7-8 and TRBJ2-6; the best D guess is TRBD1, with 6 bases matching. The DNA sequence follows: TGTGCCAGCAGTTCAGCACAGGGAGGGGCCAACGTCCTGACTTTC. Translated, this is CASSSAQGGANVLTF.